The entry below gives a single T cell receptor beta chain sequence along with its context. Its specificity is unknown. The CDR3 covers 12 residues. Germline-derived CDR1 and CDR2 are LNHDA and SQIVND (reference sequence). V was clipped by 6 bases and J by 7 bases, with 12 bases between them. This sample was included in a study of T cell responses to AZD1222 COVID-19 vaccine. The study, taken as a whole, reports: White British donors predominated, females outnumbered males, and clonal diversity was possibly underestimated. Spike-specific TCR breadth rose after two AZD1222 doses, and depth rose as well. There were repertoire samples only from the period after the peak T cell response. Reports say nearly half of spike-specific TCRs go after unmutated variant regions.

Assay used: immunoSEQ multiplex PCR; TCRdb lists only in-frame clones, some missing. The sample yields 130,000 to 150,000 clones, about 92% seen once. This clonotype was obtained from an adult in good health. Sequencing used peripheral blood, obtained on day 0 of AZD1222 vaccination. The rearrangement links TRBV19 to TRBJ1-2; no definite D call. This chain's CDR3 is CASRATPRGYTF. The CDR3 DNA reads as TGTGCCAGTAGGGCCACCCCCCGTGGCTACACCTTC. The whole variable domain, remainder taken from reference TRBV19 and TRBJ1-2, is DGGITQSPKYLFRKEGQNVTLSCEQNLNHDAMYWYRQDPGQGLRLIYYSQIVNDFQKGDIAEGYSVSREKKESFPLTVTSAQKNPTAFYLCASRATPRGYTFGSGTRLTVV.